Each of the 24 T cell receptor beta chains below was sequenced from the same sample in a study of T cell repertoires in ileal Crohn's disease. The time point here: neoterminal ileum biopsy at postoperative endoscopy, about 6 months after surgery. The repertoire was sequenced with immunoSEQ multiplex PCR; TCRdb's copy has only in-frame clones and lacks some. This sample has roughly 62,000 clones, with roughly 91% found just once. Sequencing input: ileal tissue. Source of these receptors: an adult with Crohn's disease.

A single count supports this clone. The chain is built from TRBV6-1 and TRBJ1-2; 9 bases agree with TRBD1. This CDR3 has 19 residues. J lost 0 bases, V lost 0 bases, and 11 bases had no gene match. Germline V gene sequence: CDR1 MNHNS, CDR2 SASEGT. Here the CDR3 DNA reads TGTGCCAGCAGTGAAGCAGGGGCCGGGACAGGGTCCGCTAACTATGGCTACACCTTC. This translates into CASSEAGAGTGSANYGYTF.

This sequence joins TRBV5-5 and TRBJ1-2; the D gene is possibly TRBD1 (6 bases). This CDR3 comprises 14 residues. Germline V gene lookup returns CDR1 SGHKS and CDR2 YYEKEE (reference sequence). V dropped 5 bases and J dropped 0 bases, with 11 bases sitting between them. CDR3 in DNA: TGTGCCAGCAGACAGGGACCAGCTAACTATGGCTACACCTTC. It translates to CASRQGPANYGYTF.

V usage is TRBV30 and J usage is TRBJ2-1, with TRBD2 as a possible D gene (6 bases). The CDR3 length is 15 residues. CDR1 is GTSNPN, CDR2 SVGIG, per germline (reference sequence). Trimming cost V 0 bases and J 2 bases, with 11 bases left between them. The CDR3 bases are TGTGCCTGGAGTGTTGGGCGGGGCACCTACAATGAGCAGTTCTTC. Its protein is CAWSVGRGTYNEQFF. Filled out from reference TRBV30 and TRBJ2-1, the complete variable domain reads SQTIHQWPATLVQPVGSPLSLECTVEGTSNPNLYWYRQAAGRGLQLLFYSVGIGQISSEVPQNLSASRPQDRQFILSSKKLLLSDSGFYLCAWSVGRGTYNEQFFGPGTRLTVL.

The chain carries TRBV10-1 and TRBJ2-5, with D perhaps matching TRBD1 (5 bases). From germline, CDR1 is WNHNN and CDR2 SYGVQD (reference sequence). CDR3 length: 14 amino acids. V lost 3 bases, J lost 4 bases, and 12 bases lay in between. The CDR3 DNA follows: TGCGCCAGCAGTGATAGGGGTGGCGGAGAGACCCAGTACTTC. Protein product: CASSDRGGGETQYF.

This rearrangement joins TRBV11-3 to TRBJ2-7; the match to TRBD1 covers 7 bases. The CDR3 sequence is 14 residues long. J was trimmed by 3 bases and V by 6 bases; bases with no gene match: 8. CDR1 and CDR2 from the germline V gene are SGHNT and YENEEA. CDR3 amino acids: CASRLDRVGYEQYF. CDR3 in DNA: TGTGCCAGCAGACTCGACAGGGTGGGCTACGAGCAGTACTTC.

This clone was detected only once. J is TRBJ2-3 and V is TRBV6-6, with unresolved D. CDR3 length equals 15 residues. V lost 5 bases and J lost 0, with 12 bases in between. Germline V gene lookup returns CDR1 MNHNY and CDR2 SVGAGI (reference sequence). The CDR3 protein is CASSESEPSTDTQYF. The CDR3, as DNA: TGTGCCAGCAGTGAGAGCGAACCAAGCACAGATACGCAGTATTTT.

This chain joins TRBV19 and TRBJ1-4; no clear D. This CDR3 is built from 12 residues. Germline V gene lookup returns CDR1 LNHDA and CDR2 SQIVND (reference sequence). CDR3 DNA sequence: TGTGCAGTCGGGTTACCGGGGGAAAAACTGTTTTTT. Its protein is CAVGLPGEKLFF.

The J gene is TRBJ2-1, the V gene TRBV5-1, with 12 positions matching TRBD2. Germline trimming cut 5 bases from V and 4 bases from J; bases unmatched to any gene: 10. CDR1 is SGHRS, CDR2 YFSETQ, per germline. The length of the CDR3 is 17 residues. The CDR3 DNA reads TGCGCCAGCAGTCCTGGACTAGCGGGACTAAATTACAATGAGCAGTTCTTC. It codes for CASSPGLAGLNYNEQFF.

This chain links TRBV6-5 with TRBJ2-2; D not resolved. Trimming left V 2 bases short and J 1 base short, with 5 bases between. The CDR3 totals 14 residues. Per germline, CDR1 MNHEY and CDR2 SVGAGI. The CDR3 sequence: CASSYLRNTGELFF. CDR3 sequence (DNA): TGTGCCAGCAGTTACCTTCGGAACACCGGGGAGCTGTTTTTT.

The chain has TRBV9 and TRBJ2-2; D is possibly TRBD2 (6 bases). V lost 0 bases and J lost 1, with 10 bases in between. CDR3 length: 16 amino acids. Germline-derived CDR1 and CDR2 are SGDLS and YYNGEE. The CDR3 DNA is TGTGCCAGCAGCGTAGGCGCTAGCGAGAACACCGGGGAGCTGTTTTTT. Translation: CASSVGASENTGELFF.

The V call is TRBV10-3, the J call TRBJ2-7; a possible D gene is TRBD2 (6 bases). Germline V lookup: CDR1 ENHRY, CDR2 SYGVKD. The V end was cut by 0 bases, the J end by 6 bases, with 15 bases between. This CDR3 is 15 amino acids long. The CDR3 region is CAISESTRGAGEQYF. For the CDR3, the DNA is TGTGCCATCAGTGAGTCGACTCGAGGAGCGGGCGAGCAGTACTTC.

The chain has TRBV27 and TRBJ1-4, with TRBD1 matching 7 bases. Germline loops: CDR1 MNHEY, CDR2 SMNVEV (reference sequence). The J segment lost 0 bases and the V segment lost 3 bases, leaving 10 bases of the junction unmatched. The CDR3 is 18 residues long. The chain's CDR3 is CASSLTSGTVATNEKLFF. The CDR3 nucleotides are TGTGCCAGCAGTTTGACTTCCGGGACAGTAGCAACTAATGAAAAACTGTTTTTT.

V and J are TRBV4-1 and TRBJ1-2; tentatively, D is TRBD1 (5 bases). The CDR3 has 18 residues. CDR1 and CDR2 (germline): MGHRA, YSYEKL. V lost 1 base and J lost 8, with 26 bases in between. The CDR3 loop reads CASSQVQVIEPGLGGYTF. The CDR3 nucleotides read TGCGCCAGCAGCCAAGTACAGGTTATAGAACCTGGTCTCGGCGGCTACACCTTC.

This rearrangement joins TRBV10-3 to TRBJ2-5, with D perhaps TRBD1 (5 bases). The germline V gene encodes CDR1 ENHRY and CDR2 SYGVKD. The CDR3 covers 14 residues. V was cut by 4 bases and J by 2 bases, with 11 bases left in between. The CDR3 DNA is TGTGCCATCAGTGTTCAGGGTTTTCAAGAGACCCAGTACTTC. This sequence encodes CAISVQGFQETQYF.

CDR3 amino acids: CAISAETNNQPQHF. The CDR3 bases are TGTGCCATCAGTGCTGAGACAAATAATCAGCCCCAGCATTTT. This sequence joins TRBV10-3 and TRBJ1-5, with D uncertain. This CDR3 is built from 14 residues. Trimming shortened V by 4 bases and J by 4 bases, and 11 bases separated the two germline ends. CDR1 and CDR2 from the germline V gene are ENHRY and SYGVKD.

V and J are TRBV25-1 and TRBJ1-2; a possible D gene is TRBD1 (5 bases). In germline, CDR1 is MGHDK, CDR2 SYGVNS. Trimming cost V 7 bases and J 3 bases, with 6 bases left between them. CDR3 length equals 11 residues. CDR3 bases: TGTGCCAGCAAACAGGACTATGGCTACACCTTC. Residues: CASKQDYGYTF.

The CDR3 here is CSVVDRESYGYTF. The CDR3, as DNA: TGCAGCGTTGTTGACAGGGAATCCTATGGCTACACCTTC. The V gene is TRBV29-1, the J gene TRBJ1-2; 7 positions agree with TRBD1. Germline CDR1 SQVTM, CDR2 ANQGSEA. V shed 4 bases, J shed 4 bases, and the junction held 6 bases outside the gene matches. The CDR3 is made up of 13 amino acids. Drawing the rest from reference TRBV29-1 and TRBJ1-2, the complete variable domain is SAVISQKPSRDICQRGTSLTIQCQVDSQVTMMFWYRQQPGQSLTLIATANQGSEATYESGFVIDKFPISRPNLTFSTLTVSNMSPEDSSIYLCSVVDRESYGYTFGSGTRLTVV.

This sequence joins TRBV30 and TRBJ2-1, with a tentative D call TRBD2 (5 bases). From germline, CDR1 is GTSNPN and CDR2 SVGIG (reference sequence). V shed 4 bases and J shed 6 bases, with 13 bases lying between them. This CDR3 contains 13 residues. CDR3 sequence reads: CAWTPTSTNEQFF. The CDR3 nucleotides read TGTGCCTGGACCCCCACTAGTACCAATGAGCAGTTCTTC.

J is TRBJ1-2 and V is TRBV7-9; D not resolved. Per germline, CDR1 SEHNR and CDR2 FQNEAQ (reference sequence). The CDR3 has 15 amino acids. Trimming shortened V by 1 base and J by 1 base, and 10 bases separated the two germline ends. For the CDR3, the DNA is TGTGCCAGCAGCTTAGGCAGGCTCGATAACTATGGCTACACCTTC. Protein: CASSLGRLDNYGYTF.

The chain employs TRBV5-4 and TRBJ2-1; D is uncertain. CDR3 length: 15 residues. Germline V gene data show CDR1 as SGHNT and CDR2 as YYREEE (reference sequence). Trimming left V 2 bases short and J 0 bases short, with 9 bases between. In DNA form, the CDR3 reads TGTGCCAGCAGCTTCGGCGGAGCCTCCTACAATGAGCAGTTCTTC. This gives the protein CASSFGGASYNEQFF. Using reference TRBV5-4 and TRBJ2-1 for the parts outside the CDR3, the full variable domain is ETGVTQSPTHLIKTRGQQVTLRCSSQSGHNTVSWYQQALGQGPQFIFQYYREEENGRGNFPPRFSGLQFPNYSSELNVNALELDDSALYLCASSFGGASYNEQFFGPGTRLTVL.

The V and J genes are TRBV2 and TRBJ1-1; tentatively, D is TRBD1 (6 bases). Trimming stripped 6 bases from V and 1 base from J, with 21 bases between. Germline CDR1 SNHLY, CDR2 FYNNEI. The CDR3 is made up of 17 amino acids. CDR3 bases: TGTGCCAGCAGGCTTACAGGGAGCAGAGTCGAGAACACTGAAGCTTTCTTT. Protein sequence: CASRLTGSRVENTEAFF.

This clone has a handful of counts. The V gene is TRBV28, the J gene TRBJ1-6; possibly TRBD1 for D (6 bases). CDR3 length: 14 amino acids. The V end lost 5 bases, the J end lost 7 bases, and 12 bases lay between the germline ends. Germline values: CDR1 MDHEN, CDR2 SYDVKM. CDR3 coding DNA: TGTGCCAGCAGTCCCGGGAGGGGGAATTCACCCCTCCACTTT. Amino acids: CASSPGRGNSPLHF.

The genes are TRBV4-2 and TRBJ2-3; 9 nucleotides align to TRBD2. Germline trimming cut 1 base from V and 2 bases from J; bases unmatched to any gene: 7. The CDR3 totals 17 residues. CDR1 and CDR2 (germline): LGHNA, YNFKEQ. The CDR3 protein is CASSQGASGDVTDTQYF. The CDR3 coding sequence is TGTGCCAGCAGCCAAGGAGCTAGCGGGGACGTCACAGATACGCAGTATTTT.

This clone occurred a few times. V and J are TRBV6-1 and TRBJ1-5, with a tentative D call TRBD1 (6 bases). CDR1 and CDR2 (germline): MNHNS, SASEGT. The CDR3 extends over 15 amino acids. V dropped 6 bases and J dropped 2 bases, with 14 bases sitting between them. For the CDR3, the DNA is TGTGCCAGCAGCTTACTCAGGGGTGGCAATCAGCCCCAGCATTTT. Translating gives CASSLLRGGNQPQHF.